This passage covers 4 T cell receptor beta chains from one sample sequenced in a study of shared clonotypes between healthy human individuals. Generated by immunoSEQ multiplex PCR, the TCRdb table keeps only in-frame clones and is missing some. This sample yields around 980,000 clones, of which about four fifths are seen a single time; 0.6% to 0.7% belongs to the top ten. What was sequenced was memory CD4+ T cells from PBMCs. Documented subset: CD45RA-negative fraction. These receptors originate from a man aged 18 to 29 in good health. Some clones in this sample may be carry-over from other donors' samples.

V is TRBV5-1 and J is TRBJ1-1; TRBD1 matches 7 bases. CDR1 is SGHRS, CDR2 YFSETQ, per germline. V shed 5 bases, J shed 3 bases, and the junction held 4 bases outside the gene matches. The CDR3 length is 13 residues. CDR3 amino acids: CASRRGRDTEAFF. CDR3 bases: TGCGCCAGCAGGAGGGGGCGCGACACTGAAGCTTTCTTT.

The chain carries TRBV7-2 and TRBJ2-1; TRBD2 matches 10 bases. Trimming cost V 5 bases and J 5 bases; bases outside gene matches: 6. Per germline, CDR1 SGHTA and CDR2 FQGNSA. This CDR3 has 15 residues. The CDR3 bases are TGTGCCAGCAGCCCGGGACTAGCGAAAAACAATGAGCAGTTCTTC. Translation gives CASSPGLAKNNEQFF.

This chain joins TRBV7-3 and TRBJ2-1, with a tentative D call TRBD2 (5 bases). The CDR3 consists of 14 residues. Per the germline V gene, CDR1 is SGHTA and CDR2 is FQGTGA. V lost 4 bases, J lost 5 bases, and 12 bases lay in between. CDR3 nucleotides: TGTGCCAGCAGCTCATCCGGACTTAACAATGAGCAGTTCTTC. Residues: CASSSSGLNNEQFF.

The gene calls are TRBV14 and TRBJ1-1; D is undetermined. Germline loops: CDR1 SGHDN, CDR2 FVKESK. V was shortened by 1 base and J by 6 bases, with 6 bases between the two germline ends. The CDR3 length is 12 residues. CDR3 nucleotides: TGTGCCAGCAGCCAAGGTCCGTCTGAAGCTTTCTTT. Protein sequence: CASSQGPSEAFF.